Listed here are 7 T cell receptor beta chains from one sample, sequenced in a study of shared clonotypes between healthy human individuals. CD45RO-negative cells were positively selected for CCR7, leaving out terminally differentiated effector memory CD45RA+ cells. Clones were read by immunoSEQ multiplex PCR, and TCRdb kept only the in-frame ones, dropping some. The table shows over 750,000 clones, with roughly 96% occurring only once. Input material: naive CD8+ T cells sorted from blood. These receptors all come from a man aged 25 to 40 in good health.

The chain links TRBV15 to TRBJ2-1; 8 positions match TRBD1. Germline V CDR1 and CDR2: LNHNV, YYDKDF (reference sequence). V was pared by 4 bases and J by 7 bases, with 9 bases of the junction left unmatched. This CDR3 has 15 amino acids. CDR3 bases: TGTGCCACCAGCACCTCGGGACAGGTAGGAAATGAGCAGTTCTTC. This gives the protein CATSTSGQVGNEQFF.

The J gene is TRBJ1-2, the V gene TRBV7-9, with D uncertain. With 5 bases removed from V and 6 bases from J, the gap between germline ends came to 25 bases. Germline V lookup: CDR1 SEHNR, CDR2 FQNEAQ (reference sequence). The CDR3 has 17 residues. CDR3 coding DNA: TGTGCCAGCAGCCCCTCTATCGGGTGGGATCTCCCGAATGGCTACACCTTC. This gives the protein CASSPSIGWDLPNGYTF.

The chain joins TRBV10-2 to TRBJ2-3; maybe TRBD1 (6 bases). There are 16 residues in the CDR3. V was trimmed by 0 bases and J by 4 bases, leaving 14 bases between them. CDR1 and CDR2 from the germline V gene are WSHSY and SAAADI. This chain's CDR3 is CASSESRGIPPDTQYF. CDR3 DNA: TGCGCCAGCAGTGAGTCGAGGGGGATTCCCCCAGATACGCAGTATTTT.

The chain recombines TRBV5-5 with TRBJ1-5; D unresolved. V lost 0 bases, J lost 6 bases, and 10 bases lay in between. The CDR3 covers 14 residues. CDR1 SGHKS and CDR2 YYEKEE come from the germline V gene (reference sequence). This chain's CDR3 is CASSLEPDTQPQHF. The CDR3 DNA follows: TGTGCCAGCAGCTTGGAGCCGGATACTCAGCCCCAGCATTTT.

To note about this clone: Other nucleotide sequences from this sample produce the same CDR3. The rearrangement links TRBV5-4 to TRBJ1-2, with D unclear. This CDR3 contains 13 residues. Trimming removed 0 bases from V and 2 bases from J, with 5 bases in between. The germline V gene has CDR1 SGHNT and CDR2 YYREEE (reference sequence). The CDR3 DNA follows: TGTGCCAGCAGCTTGGGAGGGAACTATGGCTACACCTTC. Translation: CASSLGGNYGYTF.

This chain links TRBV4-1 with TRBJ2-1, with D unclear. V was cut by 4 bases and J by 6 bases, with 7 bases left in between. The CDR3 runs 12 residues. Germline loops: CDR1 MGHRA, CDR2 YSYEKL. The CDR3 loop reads CASSPGSNEQFF. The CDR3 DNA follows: TGCGCCAGCAGCCCGGGTTCCAATGAGCAGTTCTTC.

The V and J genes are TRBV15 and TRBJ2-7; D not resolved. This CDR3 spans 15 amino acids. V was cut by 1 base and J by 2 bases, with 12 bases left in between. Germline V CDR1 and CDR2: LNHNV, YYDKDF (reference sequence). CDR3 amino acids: CATSRARGMAYEQYF. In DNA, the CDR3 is TGTGCCACCAGCAGAGCTCGTGGAATGGCCTACGAGCAGTACTTC.